The next 15 T cell receptor beta chains were all read from a single sample in a study of cytomegalovirus exposure and HLA in healthy donors. Sequencing was performed with immunoSEQ multiplex PCR; in TCRdb, only in-frame clones are kept and a portion is missing. The sample lists fewer than 200,000 clones, around 84% occurring once. Sequencing was done on a sample of PBMCs. The receptor set was obtained from a young man in good health and CMV-seropositive.

The chain has TRBV5-1 and TRBJ2-2; D unresolved. CDR1 and CDR2 from the germline V gene are SGHRS and YFSETQ. The CDR3 spans 11 residues. V lost 0 bases, J lost 9 bases, and 3 bases lay in between. The CDR3 reads CASSLDRELFF. CDR3 nucleotides: TGCGCCAGCAGCTTGGACAGGGAGCTGTTTTTT.

J is TRBJ1-2 and V is TRBV5-8; 8 bases match TRBD1. J lost 8 bases, V lost 9 bases, and 3 bases had no gene match. Germline values: CDR1 SGHTS, CDR2 YDEGEE. CDR3 size: 10 residues. The CDR3 loop is CATGGFGYTF. The CDR3 DNA reads as TGTGCCACAGGGGGCTTCGGCTACACCTTC.

The chain uses TRBV19 and TRBJ1-1; a possible D gene is TRBD1 (5 bases). Germline values: CDR1 LNHDA, CDR2 SQIVND (reference sequence). This CDR3 has 13 amino acids. V was trimmed by 5 bases and J by 5 bases, leaving 12 bases between them. Written as DNA, the CDR3 is TGTGCCAGTAGTCCCAGGGTAGGGACTGAAGCTTTCTTT. It translates to CASSPRVGTEAFF.

This clone was seen a few times. Additional DNA sequences in this sample encode the identical CDR3. The V and J genes are TRBV28 and TRBJ1-5; 9 nucleotides line up with TRBD1. Trimming at V came to 4 bases and at J to 5 bases, leaving 6 bases not matched to a gene. The length of the CDR3 is 15 residues. Germline V lookup: CDR1 MDHEN, CDR2 SYDVKM. CDR3 protein: CASSSPGQGHQPQHF. CDR3 DNA: TGTGCCAGCAGTTCACCGGGACAGGGACATCAGCCCCAGCATTTT. The variable domain in full, with the rest retrieved from reference TRBV28 and TRBJ1-5, is DVKVTQSSRYLVKRTGEKVFLECVQDMDHENMFWYRQDPGLGLRLIYFSYDVKMKEKGDIPEGYSVSREKKERFSLILESASTNQTSMYLCASSSPGQGHQPQHFGDGTRLSIL.

This clone came up once. The V call is TRBV6-5, the J call TRBJ2-1, with D possibly being TRBD2 (5 bases). Germline V gene sequence: CDR1 MNHEY, CDR2 SVGAGI. CDR3 length: 13 amino acids. The germline V and J ends were trimmed by 7 bases and 4 bases, with 11 bases remaining between them. CDR3 bases: TGTGCCAGCACCCAGCGGACGTACAATGAGCAGTTCTTC. It codes for CASTQRTYNEQFF.

The chain links TRBV19 to TRBJ1-4; D uncertain. V was trimmed by 5 bases and J by 7 bases, leaving 17 bases between them. The CDR3 runs to 15 residues. The germline gives CDR1 LNHDA, CDR2 SQIVND (reference sequence). In nucleotides, the CDR3 is TGTGCCAGTAGTGCCGGCAGGCCTTACCCTGAAAAACTGTTTTTT. It yields the protein CASSAGRPYPEKLFF.

This chain connects TRBV5-1 to TRBJ2-7; D not certain. V was shortened by 1 base and J by 6 bases, with 5 bases between the two germline ends. Germline V gene lookup returns CDR1 SGHRS and CDR2 YFSETQ. There are 11 residues in the CDR3. The CDR3 protein is CASSLRGEQYF. DNA of the CDR3: TGCGCCAGCAGCTTGAGAGGCGAGCAGTACTTC.

This sequence joins TRBV6-6 and TRBJ1-2; D is ambiguous. CDR1 and CDR2 (germline): MNHNY, SVGAGI (reference sequence). V was trimmed by 10 bases and J by 0 bases, leaving 18 bases between them. The CDR3 sequence is 15 residues long. CDR3 in amino acids: CAITRSTEANYGYTF. DNA of the CDR3: TGTGCCATTACGAGGAGCACCGAGGCTAACTATGGCTACACCTTC.

This chain uses TRBV5-1 with TRBJ2-2; the match to TRBD2 covers 12 bases. V was pared by 4 bases and J by 1 base, with 17 bases of the junction left unmatched. The CDR3 spans 21 residues. Germline V gene lookup returns CDR1 SGHRS and CDR2 YFSETQ. CDR3 protein: CASSNLPPGLAGRQNTGELFF. The CDR3 DNA reads TGCGCCAGCAGCAACCTGCCCCCGGGACTAGCGGGTCGTCAGAACACCGGGGAGCTGTTTTTT.

This clone occurred once. At one end the junction does not follow the germline gene, possibly because of a read error. The V and J genes are TRBV5-5 and TRBJ2-7, with 9 bases fitting TRBD1. CDR3 length equals 11 residues. Germline CDR1 reads SGHKS; CDR2 reads YYEKEE (reference sequence). CDR3: CASRLDRGDSF. CDR3 coding DNA: TGTGCCAGCAGACTCGACAGGGGGGATTCCTTC.

This clone was found once. The chain recombines TRBV6-1 with TRBJ1-2; the D gene is possibly TRBD1 (5 bases). Trimming shortened V by 3 bases and J by 10 bases, and 9 bases separated the two germline ends. This CDR3 region has 11 residues. Germline CDR1 is MNHNS and CDR2 is SASEGT. The CDR3 is CASSEGLYYTF. The CDR3 nucleotides are TGTGCCAGCAGTGAGGGACTCTACTACACCTTC.

The V and J genes are TRBV5-4 and TRBJ2-7; D not certain. With 3 bases removed from V and 4 bases from J, the gap between germline ends came to 8 bases. The germline V gene has CDR1 SGHNT and CDR2 YYREEE (reference sequence). The CDR3 loop spans 12 amino acids. CDR3 coding DNA: TGTGCCAGCAGCTATGACAAATACGAGCAGTACTTC. It specifies CASSYDKYEQYF. The full variable domain, its missing parts supplied by reference TRBV5-4 and TRBJ2-7, is ETGVTQSPTHLIKTRGQQVTLRCSSQSGHNTVSWYQQALGQGPQFIFQYYREEENGRGNFPPRFSGLQFPNYSSELNVNALELDDSALYLCASSYDKYEQYFGPGTRLTVT.

The genes are TRBV27 and TRBJ2-5, with a weak D call TRBD1 (7 bases). The CDR3 runs to 14 residues. The V gene's germline CDR1 is MNHEY and CDR2 SMNVEV (reference sequence). Trimming left V 11 bases short and J 3 bases short, with 19 bases between. The CDR3 nucleotides are TGTGCCTGCAAATCCCAGGGGGGCAAAGAGACCCAGTACTTC. It translates to CACKSQGGKETQYF.

The chain employs TRBV20-1 and TRBJ1-5; D gene unclear. Germline V gives CDR1 DFQATT, CDR2 SNEGSKA (reference sequence). Trimming took off 2 bases at V and 8 bases at J, with 7 bases between the two ends. This CDR3 contains 11 residues. The CDR3 sequence: CSARRGEPQHF. The CDR3 DNA reads TGCAGTGCTAGACGGGGTGAGCCCCAGCATTTT.

The chain combines TRBV29-1 with TRBJ1-1; D is unresolved. V was cut by 5 bases and J by 1 base, with 5 bases left in between. This CDR3 is built from 11 residues. Germline CDR1 and CDR2: SQVTM and ANQGSEA. DNA for the CDR3: TGCAGCGTTCTCAGGAACACTGAAGCTTTCTTT. It codes for CSVLRNTEAFF.